What follows are 3 T cell receptor beta chains derived from one specimen sequenced in a study of T cell responses to AZD1222 COVID-19 vaccine. Data came from immunoSEQ multiplex PCR; TCRdb stores just in-frame clones and leaves some out. The sample has around 150,000 clones; approximately 90% are singletons. This material consisted of peripheral blood, taken 28 days after the second AZD1222 dose. The receptors shown here come from an adult who received the AZD1222 COVID-19 vaccine.

This sequence joins TRBV5-8 and TRBJ1-5; 9 bases align to TRBD1. Germline V gene lookup returns CDR1 SGHTS and CDR2 YDEGEE. V shed 2 bases and J 0 bases; nucleotides not matched to a gene: 6. The CDR3 runs 17 residues. The CDR3 region is CASSLIQGAVSNQPQHF. The CDR3 DNA reads TGTGCCAGCAGCTTAATACAGGGGGCGGTTAGCAATCAGCCCCAGCATTTT.

The chain employs TRBV6-4 and TRBJ1-2; D ambiguous. Germline V gene data show CDR1 as MRHNA and CDR2 as SNTAGT. This CDR3 has 15 amino acids. The V and J ends lost 0 bases and 3 bases respectively, with 11 bases between them. CDR3 loop: CASSDSPNADYGYTF. The CDR3 bases are TGTGCCAGCAGTGACTCTCCCAATGCGGACTATGGCTACACCTTC.

The chain recombines TRBV29-1 with TRBJ1-1; 10 nucleotides line up with TRBD1. Germline values: CDR1 SQVTM, CDR2 ANQGSEA. CDR3 length: 14 residues. The ends lost 2 bases at V and 6 bases at J; junction bases unmatched: 6. CDR3 bases: TGCAGCGTTGAAAGGACAGGGGGATCCGCTGAAGCTTTCTTT. It codes for CSVERTGGSAEAFF.